This T cell receptor (beta chain) comes out of a study of cytomegalovirus exposure and HLA in healthy donors. Using immunoSEQ multiplex PCR, the repertoire was profiled, and TCRdb retains in-frame clones only, with some absent. The data show 65,000 to 75,000 clones, roughly 95% seen once. Whole-study findings and limits: Both high specificity and high sensitivity reportedly marked the classifier's diagnosis of cytomegalovirus status.

Of note for this clone: What it binds is not known.

Trimming left V 6 bases short and J 4 bases short, with 15 bases between. The length of the CDR3 is 15 residues. The germline CDR1 and CDR2 sequences are MDHEN and SYDVKM. Sequencing used PBMCs. This receptor was obtained from a woman younger than 35 in good health and CMV-seropositive. This rearrangement joins TRBV28 to TRBJ1-4; D might be TRBD1 (6 bases). The CDR3 here is CASRPPTGSNEKLFF. CDR3 coding DNA: TGTGCCAGCAGACCACCTACAGGGAGTAATGAAAAACTGTTTTTT. The full variable domain, completed using reference TRBV28 and TRBJ1-4, is DVKVTQSSRYLVKRTGEKVFLECVQDMDHENMFWYRQDPGLGLRLIYFSYDVKMKEKGDIPEGYSVSREKKERFSLILESASTNQTSMYLCASRPPTGSNEKLFFGSGTQLSVL.